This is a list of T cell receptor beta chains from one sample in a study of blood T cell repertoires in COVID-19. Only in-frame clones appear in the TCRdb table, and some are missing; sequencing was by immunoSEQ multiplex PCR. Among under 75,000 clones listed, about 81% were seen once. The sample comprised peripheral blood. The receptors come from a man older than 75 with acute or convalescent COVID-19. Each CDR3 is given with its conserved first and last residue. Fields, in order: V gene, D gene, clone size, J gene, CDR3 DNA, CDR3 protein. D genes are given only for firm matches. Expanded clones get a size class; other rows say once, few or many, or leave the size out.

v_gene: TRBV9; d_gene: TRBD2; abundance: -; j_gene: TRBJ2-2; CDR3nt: TGTGCCAGCAGCGCATCAAGGGCTAGCGGGGGCCTCTTAAACACCGGGGAGCTGTTTTTT; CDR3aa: CASSASRASGGLLNTGELFF
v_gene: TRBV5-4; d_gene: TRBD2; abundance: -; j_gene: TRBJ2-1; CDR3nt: TGTGCCAGCAGCCTGGGACTAGCGGGCGGCTCCTACAATGAGCAGTTCTTC; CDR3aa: CASSLGLAGGSYNEQFF
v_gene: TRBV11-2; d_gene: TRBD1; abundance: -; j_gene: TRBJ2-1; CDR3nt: TGTGCCAGCAGCCTCGGGACAGCGTACAATGAGCAGTTCTTC; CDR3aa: CASSLGTAYNEQFF
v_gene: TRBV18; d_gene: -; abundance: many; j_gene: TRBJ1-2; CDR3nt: TGTGCCAGCTCATCGGACACCCGCTCCTACACCTTC; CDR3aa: CASSSDTRSYTF
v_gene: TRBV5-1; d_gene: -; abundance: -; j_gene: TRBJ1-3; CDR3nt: TGCGCCAGCAGCTTGTTGGTACCAGGGGACCTTTCCTCTGGAAACACCATATATTTT; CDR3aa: CASSLLVPGDLSSGNTIYF
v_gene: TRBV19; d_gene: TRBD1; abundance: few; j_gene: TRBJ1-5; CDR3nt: TGTGCCAGTAGTGACAGGGGGCCCCAGCATTTT; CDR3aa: CASSDRGPQHF
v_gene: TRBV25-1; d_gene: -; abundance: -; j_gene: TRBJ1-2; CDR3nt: TGTGCCAGCAGGGGTATAGGGGAGGGGCCTGGCTACACCTTC; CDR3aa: CASRGIGEGPGYTF
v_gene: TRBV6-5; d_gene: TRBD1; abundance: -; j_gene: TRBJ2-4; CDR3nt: TGTGCCAGCATAGGACAGGGCTACATTCAGTACTTC; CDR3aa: CASIGQGYIQYF
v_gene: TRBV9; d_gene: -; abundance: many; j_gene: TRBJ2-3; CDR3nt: TGTGCCAGCAGCGTAGGACGGGGGACAGATACGCAGTATTTT; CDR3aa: CASSVGRGTDTQYF
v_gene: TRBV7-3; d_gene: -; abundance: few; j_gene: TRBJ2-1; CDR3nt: TGTGCCAGCAGTTTAAGCGGGCTAAACAATGAGCAGTTCTTC; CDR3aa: CASSLSGLNNEQFF
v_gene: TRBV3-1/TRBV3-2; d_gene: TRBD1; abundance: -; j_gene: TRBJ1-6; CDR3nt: TGTGCCAGCAGCCAGACAGGGGGCTATAATTCACCCCTCCACTTT; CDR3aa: CASSQTGGYNSPLHF
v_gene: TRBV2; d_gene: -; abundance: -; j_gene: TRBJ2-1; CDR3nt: TGTGCCAGCAGTGAACCAGGGTACAATGAGCAGTTCTTC; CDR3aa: CASSEPGYNEQFF
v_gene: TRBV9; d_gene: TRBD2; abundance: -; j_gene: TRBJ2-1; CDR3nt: TGTGCCAGCAGCTTCCCAAAGGGAGCGGGAGATACCTACAATGAGCAGTTCTTC; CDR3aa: CASSFPKGAGDTYNEQFF
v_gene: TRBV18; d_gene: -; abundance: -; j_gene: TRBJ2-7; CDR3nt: TGTGCCAGCCGGGACATCACGTACGAGCAGTACTTC; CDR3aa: CASRDITYEQYF
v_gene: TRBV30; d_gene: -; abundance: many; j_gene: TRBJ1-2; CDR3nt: TGTGCCTGGAGTACGGGGACAGGCTACACCTTC; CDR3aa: CAWSTGTGYTF
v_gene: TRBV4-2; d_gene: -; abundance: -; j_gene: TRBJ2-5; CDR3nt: TGTGCCAGCAGCCAAGTTAGCGGTCGGGGCGAGACCCAGTACTTC; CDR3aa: CASSQVSGRGETQYF
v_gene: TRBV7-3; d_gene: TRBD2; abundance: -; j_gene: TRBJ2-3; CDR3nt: TGTGCCAGCAGCTCCGCGACTAGCGGGGGCCTATATTCCGATACGCAGTATTTT; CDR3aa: CASSSATSGGLYSDTQYF
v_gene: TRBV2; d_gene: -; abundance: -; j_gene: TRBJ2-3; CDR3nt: TGTGCCAGCAGTTATAGTGATACGCAGTATTTT; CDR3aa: CASSYSDTQYF
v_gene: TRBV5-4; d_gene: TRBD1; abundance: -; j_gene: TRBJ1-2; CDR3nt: TGTGCCAGCAGCAGGTGGGACAGGGGGAACTATGGCTACACCTTC; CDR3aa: CASSRWDRGNYGYTF
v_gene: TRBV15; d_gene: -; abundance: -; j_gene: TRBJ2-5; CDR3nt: TGTGCCACCAGCAGCCAGACCCTCTCGGGGACCCAGTACTTC; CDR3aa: CATSSQTLSGTQYF